These T cell receptor beta chains were read from a single sample in a study of Ad26.COV2.S vaccination and SARS-CoV-2 variants. Libraries were prepared by immunoSEQ multiplex PCR; TCRdb keeps only in-frame clonotypes and omits some of them. The repertoire includes more than 150,000 clones, approximately 88% of them detected once, and under 7.5% sits in the top ten. The material was peripheral blood, obtained after recovery from COVID-19. Every receptor here comes from a human donor who had recovered from COVID-19. CDR3s include the opening cysteine and the closing phenylalanine or tryptophan. Each record gives: J gene, D gene, V gene, clone size, CDR3 protein, CDR3 DNA. A D gene is named only where the DNA matches it firmly. Size values are once, few and many counts, or a class for expanded clones, and some rows have none.

>TRBJ1-2|-|TRBV5-6|few
CASSLDTVYGYTF
TGTGCCAGCAGTCTGGACACCGTCTATGGCTACACCTTC
>TRBJ2-1|-|TRBV7-9|-
CASSSAVDNEQFF
TGTGCCAGCAGCTCCGCCGTCGACAATGAGCAGTTCTTC
>TRBJ2-7|-|TRBV6-1|-
CASSEVSYEQYF
TGTGCCAGCAGTGAAGTCTCCTACGAGCAGTACTTC
>TRBJ2-7|-|TRBV3-1/TRBV3-2|few
CASSQDQYEQYF
TGTGCCAGCAGCCAAGATCAGTACGAGCAGTACTTC
>TRBJ2-3|-|TRBV6-4|-
CASSEFSGERDTQYF
TGTGCCAGCAGTGAATTCAGCGGAGAGAGGGATACGCAGTATTTT
>TRBJ2-1|TRBD2|TRBV5-1|-
CASSLGGGGSYNEQFF
TGCGCCAGCAGCTTGGGTGGGGGGGGATCGTACAATGAGCAGTTCTTC
>TRBJ2-1|-|TRBV2|few
CASSESRDNEQFF
TGTGCCAGCAGTGAATCCCGGGACAATGAGCAGTTCTTC
>TRBJ2-7|-|TRBV7-9|-
CASSLSFYEQYF
TGTGCCAGCAGCTTATCCTTCTACGAGCAGTACTTC
>TRBJ2-5|TRBD2|TRBV5-4|-
CAGGIRGVSEETQYF
TGTGCCGGGGGGATTCGGGGGGTATCGGAAGAGACCCAGTACTTC
>TRBJ1-1|-|TRBV6-5|-
CASSLTFWAGENAFF
TGTGCCAGCAGTCTTACTTTTTGGGCAGGGGAGAATGCTTTCTTT
>TRBJ1-5|-|TRBV2|-
CASSEGRTGQPQHF
TGTGCCAGCAGTGAAGGCCGCACGGGTCAGCCCCAGCATTTT
>TRBJ1-2|TRBD1|TRBV5-6|-
CASRVGAGQVLTGYTF
TGTGCCAGCAGGGTGGGGGCGGGACAGGTTCTTACCGGCTACACCTTC
>TRBJ2-7|TRBD1|TRBV11-2|-
CASSPGQDYEQYF
TGTGCCAGCAGCCCAGGACAGGATTACGAGCAGTACTTC
>TRBJ1-4|-|TRBV12-3/TRBV12-4|few
CASSFRKKLFF
TGTGCCAGCAGTTTCCGTAAAAAACTGTTTTTT
>TRBJ2-1|-|TRBV19|once
CATETRFDEQFF
TGTGCCACTGAGACCCGGTTCGATGAGCAGTTCTTC
>TRBJ1-2|-|TRBV9|-
CASWGDSGYTF
TGTGCCAGCTGGGGAGACAGTGGCTACACCTTC
>TRBJ1-5|-|TRBV5-6|-
CASSSLGQPQHF
TGTGCCAGCAGCTCGTTGGGGCAGCCCCAGCATTTT
>TRBJ1-1|TRBD1|TRBV3-1/TRBV3-2|-
CASSPIPGQGLNTEAFF
TGTGCCAGCAGCCCGATCCCGGGACAGGGATTGAACACTGAAGCTTTCTTT
>TRBJ1-6|-|TRBV2|few
CASSEDRDSPLHF
TGTGCCAGCAGTGAAGACCGAGATTCACCCCTCCACTTT
>TRBJ2-1|TRBD2|TRBV7-9|-
CASSPLAGDLHSYNEQFF
TGTGCCAGCAGCCCGCTAGCGGGGGACCTGCATTCCTACAATGAGCAGTTCTTC
>TRBJ1-5|-|TRBV6-5|-
CASVAGDQPQHF
TGTGCCAGCGTGGCAGGGGACCAGCCCCAGCATTTT
>TRBJ2-1|-|TRBV2|-
CASSVTGAGSYNEQFF
TGTGCCAGCAGCGTTACCGGGGCAGGAAGCTACAATGAGCAGTTCTTC
>TRBJ1-1|-|TRBV18|-
CASSPPGLTEAFF
TGTGCCAGCTCACCACCGGGGTTGACTGAAGCTTTCTTT
>TRBJ1-5|-|TRBV15|-
CATSRDLGQNQPQHF
TGTGCCACCAGCAGAGATTTGGGACAAAATCAGCCCCAGCATTTT
>TRBJ2-2|-|TRBV20-1|once
CSARNTGELFF
TGCAGTGCTAGAAACACCGGGGAGCTGTTTTTT
>TRBJ2-2|-|TRBV11-2|-
CASSLNGQGGTGELFF
TGTGCCAGCAGCTTAAATGGTCAGGGAGGAACCGGGGAGCTGTTTTTT
>TRBJ1-2|TRBD1|TRBV27|-
CATKPGQGAKGPTF
TGTGCCACCAAACCCGGACAGGGGGCGAAGGGTCCCACCTTC
>TRBJ1-2|TRBD1|TRBV7-9|-
CASSRSYRNRGLGYGYTF
TGTGCCAGCAGCCGATCGTATAGAAACAGGGGATTGGGCTATGGCTACACCTTC
>TRBJ2-7|-|TRBV18|-
CASSRPADYEQYF
TGTGCCAGCTCACGCCCGGCGGACTACGAGCAGTACTTC
>TRBJ2-2|-|TRBV27|-
CASSLILFANTGELFF
TGTGCCAGCAGTTTAATCCTGTTCGCGAACACCGGGGAGCTGTTTTTT
>TRBJ2-4|-|TRBV29-1|-
CSVETDRSDIQYF
TGCAGCGTCGAGACAGACAGGTCGGACATTCAGTACTTC
>TRBJ2-1|TRBD2|TRBV9|-
CASSESPRGGHEQFF
TGTGCCAGCAGCGAGAGTCCCCGCGGGGGTCATGAGCAGTTCTTC
>TRBJ1-2|-|TRBV3-1/TRBV3-2|-
CASSPGPGNYGYTF
TGTGCCAGCAGCCCCGGCCCGGGTAACTATGGCTACACCTTC
>TRBJ1-6|-|TRBV5-6|-
CASSLPDYNSPLHF
TGTGCCAGCAGCTTGCCAGACTATAATTCACCCCTCCACTTT
>TRBJ2-1|-|TRBV7-3|-
CASSLRASRDNEQFF
TGTGCCAGCAGCTTAAGGGCTAGCAGGGACAATGAGCAGTTCTTC
>TRBJ2-1|-|TRBV7-2|-
CASSLVGRSSYNEQFF
TGTGCCAGCAGCTTAGTCGGGCGGAGCTCCTACAATGAGCAGTTCTTC
>TRBJ2-1|TRBD2|TRBV7-3|once
CASSLAPGLAYNEQFF
TGTGCCAGCAGCCTTGCTCCGGGACTAGCGTACAATGAGCAGTTCTTC
>TRBJ2-7|-|TRBV10-2|-
CASSALALSSYEQYF
TGCGCCAGCAGTGCGCTAGCGCTTAGCTCCTACGAGCAGTACTTC
>TRBJ1-5|-|TRBV5-6|-
CASSLGGVPGAQHF
TGTGCCAGCAGCTTGGGCGGGGTGCCGGGCGCCCAGCATTTT
>TRBJ2-5|-|TRBV27|once
CASSPPGGGRETQYF
TGTGCCAGCAGTCCCCCAGGGGGTGGGAGGGAGACCCAGTACTTC
>TRBJ1-1|-|TRBV4-1|-
CASSRPGPEAFF
TGCGCCAGCAGCCGCCCGGGACCCGAAGCTTTCTTT
>TRBJ2-1|TRBD2|TRBV4-2|-
CASSQASGSSYNEQFF
TGTGCCAGCAGCCAGGCTAGCGGGAGCTCCTACAATGAGCAGTTCTTC
>TRBJ1-4|TRBD1|TRBV29-1|-
CSVEDRGYEKLFF
TGCAGCGTTGAAGACAGGGGGTATGAAAAACTGTTTTTT
>TRBJ1-1|-|TRBV5-1|-
CASSSAGGINTEAFF
TGCGCCAGCAGCTCCGCGGGGGGCATAAACACTGAAGCTTTCTTT
>TRBJ1-1|TRBD1|TRBV7-9|-
CASSLSPGTGVVGTEAFF
TGTGCCAGCAGCCTCTCCCCAGGGACAGGGGTCGTCGGCACTGAAGCTTTCTTT